This passage covers 23 T cell receptor beta chains from one sample sequenced in a study of blood T cell repertoires in COVID-19 (dated by TCRdb to 2020 to 2022). Preparation of the library involved the immunoSEQ multiplex PCR assay. As stored in TCRdb, this immuneACCESS dataset retains in-frame rearrangements with V and J assigned. A fraction of the clones does not appear; measured against another copy, unresolved V genes explain less than half of the discrepancy, and the remainder lacks a known reason. The sample table contains 60,000 to 65,000 clones; only one count was recorded for over 75% of them. The top ten hold around 8.4% of the sample. The material sequenced was peripheral blood. Receptor source: a woman aged 80 or over with active COVID-19.

The chain uses TRBV12-3 or TRBV12-4 and TRBJ2-3; D ambiguous. Trimming cost V 5 bases and J 3 bases, with 3 bases left between them. The CDR3 has 11 amino acids. CDR3 in amino acids: CASSLTDTQYF. CDR3 sequence (DNA): TGTGCCAGCAGTCTGACAGATACGCAGTATTTT.

The chain carries TRBV2 and TRBJ2-3, with 10 bases fitting TRBD2. V dropped 10 bases and J dropped 6; count of bases not matched to a gene: 10. Germline V gives CDR1 SNHLY, CDR2 FYNNEI. CDR3 length: 14 residues. The CDR3 loop reads CATQAGGPTDTQYF. CDR3 coding DNA: TGTGCCACCCAAGCGGGGGGGCCCACTGATACGCAGTATTTT. Drawing the rest from reference TRBV2 and TRBJ2-3, the complete variable domain is EPEVTQTPSHQVTQMGQEVILRCVPISNHLYFYWYRQILGQKVEFLVSFYNNEISEKSEIFDDQFSVERPDGSNFTLKIRSTKLEDSAMYFCATQAGGPTDTQYFGPGTRLTVL.

This clone was seen once. The chain is built from TRBV7-6 and TRBJ2-7; 7 nucleotides align to TRBD1. The CDR3 runs to 17 residues. V was pared by 1 base and J by 2 bases, with 11 bases of the junction left unmatched. In germline, CDR1 is SGHVS, CDR2 FNYEAQ. CDR3 coding DNA: TGTGCCAGCAGCTTAGTTTCCGGGACAGCCCTTACCTACGAGCAGTACTTC. Translated, it gives CASSLVSGTALTYEQYF.

V gene TRBV6-1 combines with J gene TRBJ1-5, with 7 bases fitting TRBD1. V shed 0 bases, J shed 4 bases, and the junction held 6 bases outside the gene matches. The CDR3 spans 16 residues. Germline V gene data show CDR1 as MNHNS and CDR2 as SASEGT. CDR3 nucleotides: TGTGCCAGCAGTGAAGCGTGGGGGACAGCAAATCAGCCCCAGCATTTT. Amino acid sequence: CASSEAWGTANQPQHF.

The chain employs TRBV19 and TRBJ2-2; 9 bases are shared with TRBD2. This CDR3 region has 16 residues. Germline lookup yields CDR1 LNHDA and CDR2 SQIVND (reference sequence). The V segment lost 5 bases and the J segment 5 bases; nucleotides outside the gene matches: 9. CDR3 in amino acids: CASSSAGGPRTGELFF. The CDR3 DNA reads as TGTGCCAGTAGTTCGGCGGGGGGGCCCCGAACCGGGGAGCTGTTTTTT.

The DNA for the CDR3 is TGCGCCAGCAGCCAAGCCAGCGGGCTGGGGGGCTACGAGCAGTACTTC. It specifies CASSQASGLGGYEQYF. The genes are TRBV4-1 and TRBJ2-7, with D perhaps TRBD2 (6 bases). Germline V gene lookup returns CDR1 MGHRA and CDR2 YSYEKL. Trimming shortened V by 1 base and J by 3 bases, and 16 bases separated the two germline ends. CDR3 length: 16 amino acids.

CDR3 bases: TGCAGCGGTAACAGGGGTGGTTTTGGCACTGAAGCTTTCTTT. Its translation is CSGNRGGFGTEAFF. The chain recombines TRBV29-1 with TRBJ1-1; TRBD1 matches 7 bases. CDR3 length: 14 residues. The ends lost 7 bases at V and 4 bases at J; junction bases unmatched: 12. Germline CDR1 SQVTM, CDR2 ANQGSEA.

This chain connects TRBV5-1 to TRBJ2-3, with TRBD2 as a possible D gene (5 bases). Trimming removed 0 bases from V and 3 bases from J, with 14 bases in between. The germline V gene has CDR1 SGHRS and CDR2 YFSETQ. The CDR3 is 16 residues long. The CDR3 loop reads CASSLENSERTDTQYF. The CDR3 DNA reads as TGCGCCAGCAGCTTGGAAAATAGCGAGAGGACAGATACGCAGTATTTT. Based on the CDR3 plus reference TRBV5-1 and TRBJ2-3, the full variable domain is KAGVTQTPRYLIKTRGQQVTLSCSPISGHRSVSWYQQTPGQGLQFLFEYFSETQRNKGNFPGRFSGRQFSNSRSEMNVSTLELGDSALYLCASSLENSERTDTQYFGPGTRLTVL.

The V gene is TRBV3-1 (or the pseudogene TRBV3-2), the J gene TRBJ2-3; 9 bases align to TRBD2. This CDR3 region has 16 residues. V trimming: 5 bases; J trimming: 1 base; junction bases outside the gene matches: 7. Germline CDR1 reads LGHDT; CDR2 reads YNNKEL (reference sequence). CDR3: CASSFEGGGGTDTQYF. The CDR3 coding sequence is TGTGCCAGCAGCTTCGAGGGCGGGGGGGGCACAGATACGCAGTATTTT.

The V gene is TRBV9, the J gene TRBJ1-1; 7 bases are a match to TRBD1. V lost 3 bases, J lost 4 bases, and 9 bases stayed unmatched. The CDR3 has 15 amino acids. Germline-derived CDR1 and CDR2 are SGDLS and YYNGEE. This CDR3 reads CASSAEQGPGTEAFF. CDR3 DNA: TGTGCCAGCAGCGCAGAACAGGGGCCCGGCACTGAAGCTTTCTTT.

This chain uses TRBV1 with TRBJ2-5; the D segment call TRBD2 is taken from the table without a DNA check. TRBV1 is a known pseudogene. This CDR3 spans 17 amino acids. The CDR3 DNA is TGCACCAGCAGCCATCGCAACGGAGCGGTAGCTAAAGAGACCCAGTACTTC. Amino acid sequence: CTSSHRNGAVAKETQYF.

The J gene is TRBJ2-7, the V gene TRBV20-1, with TRBD2 matching 10 bases. The germline V gene encodes CDR1 DFQATT and CDR2 SNEGSKA (reference sequence). This CDR3 has 14 residues. Trimming took 3 bases from V and 5 from J; bases not matched to a gene: 7. CDR3 protein: CSASRGLAGDEQYF. Here the CDR3 DNA reads TGCAGTGCTAGTCGCGGGCTAGCGGGAGACGAGCAGTACTTC.

The CDR3 here is CATSDSASTDTGELFF. CDR3 DNA sequence: TGTGCCACCAGTGACTCCGCTAGCACGGACACCGGGGAGCTGTTTTTT. This chain connects TRBV24-1 to TRBJ2-2, with D possibly TRBD2 on 5 matching bases. The CDR3 has 16 residues. The V gene lost 4 bases and the J gene lost 3 bases, with 14 bases spanning the gap. Germline lookup yields CDR1 KGHDR and CDR2 SFDVKD.

V is TRBV5-4 and J is TRBJ2-7; D not resolved. V was trimmed by 4 bases and J by 6 bases, leaving 17 bases between them. This CDR3 is 14 amino acids long. Germline lookup yields CDR1 SGHNT and CDR2 YYREEE (reference sequence). CDR3 coding DNA: TGTGCCAGCAGCCTGCAAGGTTCCTACAGCGAGCAGTACTTC. The encoded protein is CASSLQGSYSEQYF. Drawing the rest from reference TRBV5-4 and TRBJ2-7, the complete variable domain is ETGVTQSPTHLIKTRGQQVTLRCSSQSGHNTVSWYQQALGQGPQFIFQYYREEENGRGNFPPRFSGLQFPNYSSELNVNALELDDSALYLCASSLQGSYSEQYFGPGTRLTVT.

The chain joins TRBV25-1 to TRBJ1-1, with a tentative D call TRBD1 (5 bases). V lost 0 bases, J lost 3 bases, and 8 bases lay in between. The CDR3 spans 14 residues. Germline-derived CDR1 and CDR2 are MGHDK and SYGVNS. The CDR3: CASSEYSRDTEAFF. CDR3 in DNA: TGTGCCAGCAGTGAATACTCCAGGGACACTGAAGCTTTCTTT. The entire variable domain, with the rest obtained from reference TRBV25-1 and TRBJ1-1, is as follows: EADIYQTPRYLVIGTGKKITLECSQTMGHDKMYWYQQDPGMELHLIHYSYGVNSTEKGDLSSESTVSRIRTEHFPLTLESARPSHTSQYLCASSEYSRDTEAFFGQGTRLTVV.

The rearrangement uses TRBV7-9 and TRBJ2-3; 9 nucleotides agree with TRBD2. V lost 5 bases and J lost 9; bases outside the gene matches: 9. Germline CDR1 and CDR2: SEHNR and FQNEAQ (reference sequence). The CDR3 consists of 14 residues. CDR3 sequence reads: CASSTPGTSWTQYF. CDR3 nucleotides: TGTGCCAGCAGCACCCCCGGGACTAGCTGGACGCAGTATTTT. The whole variable domain, filled in from reference TRBV7-9 and TRBJ2-3, reads DTGVSQNPRHKITKRGQNVTFRCDPISEHNRLYWYRQTLGQGPEFLTYFQNEAQLEKSRLLSDRFSAERPKGSFSTLEIQRTEQGDSAMYLCASSTPGTSWTQYFGPGTRLTVL.

In DNA, the CDR3 is TGCGCCAGCAGCCAAGGACGCAGGGGAGCTGAAGCTTTCTTT. Translating gives CASSQGRRGAEAFF. This chain links TRBV4-1 with TRBJ1-1; tentatively, D is TRBD1 (6 bases). Germline values: CDR1 MGHRA, CDR2 YSYEKL. V lost 1 base, J lost 6 bases, and 12 bases lay in between. This CDR3 has 14 residues.

The chain joins TRBV28 to TRBJ1-4, with 8 bases lining up with TRBD1. V shed 4 bases, J shed 10 bases, and the junction held 20 bases outside the gene matches. CDR1 and CDR2 (germline): MDHEN, SYDVKM. The CDR3 spans 18 residues. CDR3 sequence: CASSSGTGTYNAVGKLFF. In DNA, the CDR3 is TGTGCCAGCAGTTCCGGGACAGGTACATACAATGCGGTCGGAAAACTGTTTTTT.

The J gene is TRBJ2-5, the V gene TRBV24-1; 8 nucleotides agree with TRBD1. The germline V gene has CDR1 KGHDR and CDR2 SFDVKD. V trimming: 4 bases; J trimming: 6 bases; junction bases outside the gene matches: 3. CDR3 length: 13 amino acids. CDR3: CATSDGQGKTQYF. Here the CDR3 DNA reads TGTGCCACCAGTGACGGACAGGGAAAGACCCAGTACTTC.

The rearrangement joins TRBV6-5 to TRBJ1-1; D perhaps matches TRBD1 (5 bases). The CDR3 spans 14 residues. CDR1 is MNHEY, CDR2 SVGAGI, per germline. Trimming removed 0 bases from V and 10 bases from J, with 15 bases in between. The CDR3 spells CASSYSGPSRRAFF. CDR3 nucleotides: TGTGCCAGCAGTTACTCGGGGCCTTCAAGGAGAGCTTTCTTT.

A single count supports this clone. The chain's CDR3 is CSVRRGGQETQYF. The CDR3, as DNA: TGCAGCGTCAGACGGGGGGGGCAAGAGACCCAGTACTTC. The chain has TRBV29-1 and TRBJ2-5; 8 nucleotides line up with TRBD2. The V gene's germline CDR1 is SQVTM and CDR2 ANQGSEA. The trim removed 6 bases at V and 2 bases at J, leaving 5 bases unmatched. The CDR3 is 13 residues long.

The chain is built from TRBV5-5 and TRBJ1-1; TRBD1 is a possible D gene (5 bases). CDR1 is SGHKS and CDR2 is YYEKEE in the germline V gene (reference sequence). Trimming shortened V by 4 bases and J by 1 base, and 11 bases separated the two germline ends. CDR3 length: 14 residues. The CDR3 spells CASSLQASNTEAFF. DNA for the CDR3: TGTGCCAGCAGCCTACAGGCCTCGAACACTGAAGCTTTCTTT. The entire variable domain, with the rest obtained from reference TRBV5-5 and TRBJ1-1, is as follows: DAGVTQSPTHLIKTRGQQVTLRCSPISGHKSVSWYQQVLGQGPQFIFQYYEKEERGRGNFPDRFSARQFPNYSSELNVNALLLGDSALYLCASSLQASNTEAFFGQGTRLTVV.

This sequence joins TRBV24-1 and TRBJ2-1, with TRBD1 matching over 9 bases. This CDR3 region has 16 residues. V gave up 3 bases and J gave up 0 bases; unmatched junction bases: 2. Germline loops: CDR1 KGHDR, CDR2 SFDVKD. CDR3 sequence reads: CATSDPTGGSYNEQFF. The DNA of the CDR3 is TGTGCCACCAGTGATCCGACAGGGGGCTCCTACAATGAGCAGTTCTTC.